One sample yielded the 15 T cell receptor beta chains listed below, sequenced in a study of T cell repertoires in cytomegalovirus infection. TCRdb redid the calling of the reads with MiXCR, one entry per CDR3 protein. This sample has some 900,000 distinct CDR3 sequences, with about 30% found just once. These receptors are not linked to any known antigen. The source was cultured CD8+ T cells from PBMCs, collected from culture after CMV antigen stimulation. Receptor source: a human donor in good health (CMV status not recorded). Some clones in this sample may be carry-over from other donors' samples.

This clonotype was seen more than once but under ten times. V usage is TRBV7-6 and J usage is TRBJ2-7; the match to TRBD2 covers 10 bases. V shed 2 bases and J 7 bases; nucleotides not matched to a gene: 5. The CDR3 runs to 14 residues. Germline CDR1 is SGHVS and CDR2 is FNYEAQ. The DNA of the CDR3 is TGTGCCAGCAGCTTAACAGCGGGGGGGCGTGAGCAGTACTTC. Translated: CASSLTAGGREQYF.

This clonotype was found a few times. The chain recombines TRBV7-9 with TRBJ2-1, with TRBD2 matching 8 bases. After removal of 6 bases from V and 8 bases from J, the junction contained 12 bases not matched to a gene. The CDR3 extends over 15 amino acids. Germline CDR1 reads SEHNR; CDR2 reads FQNEAQ (reference sequence). The chain's CDR3 is CASSPTGGGLYEQFF. The CDR3, as DNA: TGTGCCAGCAGTCCTACCGGCGGGGGGCTCTATGAGCAGTTCTTC.

A few counts support this clonotype. V gene TRBV12-3 or TRBV12-4 combines with J gene TRBJ2-5; 9 bases are shared with TRBD2. The length of the CDR3 is 15 residues. J gave up 4 bases and V 1 base, and 4 bases lay outside the gene matches. This CDR3 is CASSLGGGAVETQYF. The CDR3 nucleotides are TGTGCCAGCAGTTTAGGCGGGGGGGCCGTAGAGACCCAGTACTTC.

At least ten counts were recorded for this clonotype. V is TRBV7-8 and J is TRBJ1-1; D is possibly TRBD1 (6 bases). Germline lookup yields CDR1 SGHVS and CDR2 FQNEAQ. CDR3 length equals 14 residues. Trimming shortened V by 3 bases and J by 2 bases, and 10 bases separated the two germline ends. This CDR3 reads CASSLSGANTEAFF. The CDR3 DNA reads as TGTGCCAGCAGCTTGTCAGGGGCAAACACTGAAGCTTTCTTT.

This chain connects TRBV5-1 to TRBJ1-3; 10 bases match TRBD1. The CDR3 has 19 residues. From germline, CDR1 is SGHRS and CDR2 YFSETQ. V dropped 3 bases and J dropped 0; count of bases not matched to a gene: 12. The DNA of the CDR3 is TGCGCCAGCAGCTCCGAGAAGTGGACAGGGGGTGACTCTGGAAACACCATATATTTT. This gives the protein CASSSEKWTGGDSGNTIYF.

The rearrangement uses TRBV4-2 and TRBJ2-3; D is unresolved. The V gene's germline CDR1 is LGHNA and CDR2 YNFKEQ. The V end was cut by 0 bases, the J end by 0 bases, with 7 bases between. CDR3 length: 15 amino acids. CDR3 region: CASSQDAVSTDTQYF. CDR3 DNA: TGTGCCAGCAGCCAAGACGCGGTGAGCACAGATACGCAGTATTTT.

This clonotype was seen a handful of times. The chain links TRBV7-4 to TRBJ2-1; 13 bases match TRBD2. The V and J ends lost 5 bases and 7 bases, in that order; junction bases with no gene match: 5. The CDR3 spans 15 residues. Germline CDR1 is SGHVT and CDR2 is SQSDAQ. This CDR3 is CASSQTSGGANEQFF. For the CDR3, the DNA is TGTGCCAGCAGCCAAACTAGCGGGGGGGCGAATGAGCAGTTCTTC.

The chain has TRBV19 and TRBJ1-1; D is unresolved. CDR3 size: 13 residues. The germline CDR1 and CDR2 sequences are LNHDA and SQIVND (reference sequence). The V and J ends lost 7 bases and 2 bases respectively, with 11 bases between them. The CDR3 bases are TGTGCCAGTACCCCGCTACTAAACACTGAAGCTTTCTTT. Amino acids: CASTPLLNTEAFF.

Notes on this clonotype: A much larger clone differs by one base, so this may be a read error. The genes are TRBV19 and TRBJ1-5; D remains ambiguous. The CDR3 runs to 16 residues. Germline V lookup: CDR1 LNHDA, CDR2 SQIVND (reference sequence). In DNA form, the CDR3 reads TGTGTCAGTAGTTCGGGCACAGTTCATAGCAATCAGCCCCAGCATTTT. This gives the protein CVSSSGTVHSNQPQHF.

In regard to this clonotype: A much larger clone is a single base away; this may be a read error. The chain couples TRBV7-2 to TRBJ2-3; 7 nucleotides line up with TRBD2. The CDR3 is 16 residues long. The V and J ends lost 1 base and 2 bases, in that order; junction bases with no gene match: 6. CDR1 and CDR2 from the germline V gene are SGHTA and FQGNSA. The chain's CDR3 is CASSLVGGDYTDTQYF. DNA of the CDR3: TGTGCCAGCAGCTTAGTTGGCGGGGACTACACAGATACGCAGTATTTT.

The J gene is TRBJ1-5, the V gene TRBV5-6; D ambiguous. V was shortened by 3 bases and J by 4 bases, with 14 bases between the two germline ends. The CDR3 loop spans 15 amino acids. Germline V lookup: CDR1 SGHDT, CDR2 YYEEEE. CDR3 loop: CASSSGPRFNQPQHF. The CDR3 bases are TGTGCCAGCAGCTCAGGACCCAGGTTTAATCAGCCCCAGCATTTT.

The genes are TRBV4-1 and TRBJ2-7; D gene uncertain. Germline V gene sequence: CDR1 MGHRA, CDR2 YSYEKL. The CDR3 runs 15 residues. V shed 1 base and J shed 3 bases, with 13 bases lying between them. The CDR3 protein is CASSQAPKGIYEQYF. The CDR3 DNA is TGCGCCAGCAGCCAAGCCCCGAAAGGAATCTACGAGCAGTACTTC.

This clonotype was recorded a few times. The chain uses TRBV6-6 and TRBJ1-1, with D unresolved. The V end was cut by 5 bases, the J end by 0 bases, with 10 bases between. Germline-derived CDR1 and CDR2 are MNHNY and SVGAGI (reference sequence). This CDR3 has 14 amino acids. In DNA, the CDR3 is TGTGCCAGCAGTCCCTCTGTCGTGAACACTGAAGCTTTCTTT. It translates to CASSPSVVNTEAFF.

The chain employs TRBV6-6 and TRBJ1-5; TRBD1 matches at 7 bases. J gave up 9 bases and V 6 bases, and 11 bases lay outside the gene matches. The CDR3 spans 14 residues. The germline V gene has CDR1 MNHNY and CDR2 SVGAGI (reference sequence). The CDR3 DNA follows: TGTGCCAGCAGGAGTTCAGGGGGGCAGGGGCCCCAGCATTTT. This gives the protein CASRSSGGQGPQHF.

The chain links TRBV12-3 or TRBV12-4 to TRBJ2-3; weak D call: TRBD2 (7 bases). V lost 6 bases to trimming and J lost 4 bases, with 17 bases between them. The CDR3 runs 15 residues. The CDR3 DNA sequence: TGTGCCAGCAGCCTGGTGGGGGGGCTTGCAGATACGCAGTATTTT. Protein sequence: CASSLVGGLADTQYF.